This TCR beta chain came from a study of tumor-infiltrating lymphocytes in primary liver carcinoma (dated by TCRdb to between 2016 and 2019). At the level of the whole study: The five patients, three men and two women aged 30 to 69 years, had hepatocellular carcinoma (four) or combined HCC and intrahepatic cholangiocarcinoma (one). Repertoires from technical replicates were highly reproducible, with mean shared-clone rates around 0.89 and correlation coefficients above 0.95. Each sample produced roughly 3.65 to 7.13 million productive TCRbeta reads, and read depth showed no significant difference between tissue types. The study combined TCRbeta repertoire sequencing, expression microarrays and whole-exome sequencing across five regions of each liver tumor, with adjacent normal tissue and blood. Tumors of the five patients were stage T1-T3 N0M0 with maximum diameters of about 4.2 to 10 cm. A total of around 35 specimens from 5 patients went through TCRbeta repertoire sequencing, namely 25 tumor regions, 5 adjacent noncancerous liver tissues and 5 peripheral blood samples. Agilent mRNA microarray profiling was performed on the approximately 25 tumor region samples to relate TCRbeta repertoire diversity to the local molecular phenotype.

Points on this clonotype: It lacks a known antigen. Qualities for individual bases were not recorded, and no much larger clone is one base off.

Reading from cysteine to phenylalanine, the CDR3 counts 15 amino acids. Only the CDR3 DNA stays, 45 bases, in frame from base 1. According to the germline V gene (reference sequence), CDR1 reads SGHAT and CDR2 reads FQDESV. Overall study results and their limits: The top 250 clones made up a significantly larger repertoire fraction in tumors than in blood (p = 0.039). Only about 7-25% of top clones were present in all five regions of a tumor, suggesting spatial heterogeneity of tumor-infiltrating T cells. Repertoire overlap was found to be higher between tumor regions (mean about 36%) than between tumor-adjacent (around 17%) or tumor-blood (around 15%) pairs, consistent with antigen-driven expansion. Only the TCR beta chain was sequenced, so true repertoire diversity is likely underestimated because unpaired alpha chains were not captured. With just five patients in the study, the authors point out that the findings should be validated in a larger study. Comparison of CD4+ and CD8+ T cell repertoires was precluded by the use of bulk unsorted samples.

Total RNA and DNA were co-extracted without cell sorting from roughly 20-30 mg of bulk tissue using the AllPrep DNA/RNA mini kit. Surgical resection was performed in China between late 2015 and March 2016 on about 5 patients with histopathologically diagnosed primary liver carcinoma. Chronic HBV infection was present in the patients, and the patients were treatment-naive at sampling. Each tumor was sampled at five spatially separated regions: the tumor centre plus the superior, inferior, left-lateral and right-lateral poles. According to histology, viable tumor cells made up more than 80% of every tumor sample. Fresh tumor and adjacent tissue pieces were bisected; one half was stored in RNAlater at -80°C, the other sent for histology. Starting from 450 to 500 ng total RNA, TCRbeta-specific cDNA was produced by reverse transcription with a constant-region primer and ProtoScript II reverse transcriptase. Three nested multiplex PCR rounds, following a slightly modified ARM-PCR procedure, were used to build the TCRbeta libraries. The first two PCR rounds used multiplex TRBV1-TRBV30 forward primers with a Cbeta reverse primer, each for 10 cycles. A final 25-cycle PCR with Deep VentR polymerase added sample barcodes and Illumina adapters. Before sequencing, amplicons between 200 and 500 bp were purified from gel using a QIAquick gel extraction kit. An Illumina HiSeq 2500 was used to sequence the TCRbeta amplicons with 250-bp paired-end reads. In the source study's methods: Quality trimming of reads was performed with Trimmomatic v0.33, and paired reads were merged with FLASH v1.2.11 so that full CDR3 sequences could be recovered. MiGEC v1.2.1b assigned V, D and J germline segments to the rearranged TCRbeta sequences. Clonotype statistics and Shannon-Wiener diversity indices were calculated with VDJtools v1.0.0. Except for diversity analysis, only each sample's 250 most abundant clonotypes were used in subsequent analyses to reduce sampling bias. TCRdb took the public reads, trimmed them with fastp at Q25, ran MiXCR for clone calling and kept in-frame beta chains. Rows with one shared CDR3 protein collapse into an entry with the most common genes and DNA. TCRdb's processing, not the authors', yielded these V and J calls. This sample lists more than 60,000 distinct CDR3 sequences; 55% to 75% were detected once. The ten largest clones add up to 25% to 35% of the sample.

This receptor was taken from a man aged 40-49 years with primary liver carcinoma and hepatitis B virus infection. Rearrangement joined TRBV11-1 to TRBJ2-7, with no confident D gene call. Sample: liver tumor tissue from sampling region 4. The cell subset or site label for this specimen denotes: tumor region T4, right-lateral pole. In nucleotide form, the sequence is TGTGCTAGCTGCATAGAGGCGACCGTGTCCTACGAGCAGTACTTC. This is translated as CASCIEATVSYEQYF.